This TCR beta chain was found in a study of technical replicates of blood from a handful of donors. Germline CDR1 and CDR2: DFQATT and SNEGSKA (reference sequence). V was trimmed by 2 bases and J by 4 bases, leaving 6 bases between them. This CDR3 has 11 amino acids. Clones were sequenced by immunoSEQ multiplex PCR, and TCRdb holds only the in-frame ones, with some missing. The sample records tens of thousands of clones, roughly 96% being singletons. V gene TRBV20-1 combines with J gene TRBJ2-7, with D maybe TRBD1 (5 bases). The clonotype was recovered from a human donor in good health. The specimen sequenced was T cells isolated from PBMCs. The CDR3 reads CSARSGYEQYF. CDR3 nucleotide sequence: TGCAGTGCTAGATCAGGGTACGAGCAGTACTTC.